This T cell receptor beta chain was captured in a study of cytomegalovirus exposure and HLA in healthy donors. About the study: Unique TCR beta sequences numbering over 100 million came from 190 million or so T cells in an earlier analysis. Whole-study results and caveats: The authors listed 150 to 200 TCR beta chains as cytomegalovirus-associated.

Trimming cost V 0 bases and J 10 bases, with 8 bases left between them. This CDR3 is built from 13 residues. CDR1 and CDR2 from the germline V gene are SGDLS and YYNGEE. Regarding this clone: Its target is unknown.

The PCR made use of 60 Vbeta and 13 Jbeta primers. Original processing notes: The authors later counted some 76 million unique TCR beta chains, 9 million to 14 million of them shared. The data were produced by immunoSEQ multiplex PCR, yet TCRdb's version contains in-frame clones alone and is incomplete. V, J and clone size derive from that table, while D and trimming were established from the DNA sequence. The repertoire holds 150,000 to 200,000 clones, with 70% to 85% as singletons. This chain links TRBV9 with TRBJ1-6, with D hard to call. This sequence originates from a human donor in good health. The sample comprised PBMCs. The CDR3 nucleotides read TGTGCCAGCAGCGTAGCGGAGCGGTCACCCCTCCACTTT. Translating it yields CASSVAERSPLHF.